These 19 T cell receptor beta chains share one sample of origin, sequenced in a study of shared T cell receptors in the human thymus. Measured with immunoSEQ multiplex PCR; TCRdb has only the in-frame clones, and not every one. This sample yields approximately 400,000 clones, of which more than 85% are seen a single time; roughly 0.02% belongs to the top ten. Sequenced: thymocytes. These receptors came from a human donor.

V and J are TRBV30 and TRBJ2-3; no clear D. The CDR3 is 13 amino acids. Germline CDR1 and CDR2: GTSNPN and SVGIG (reference sequence). V lost 2 bases and J 4 bases, leaving 10 bases between the germline ends. The CDR3 DNA follows: TGTGCCTGGAGTCCACAGCCGGCAGATACGCAGTATTTT. This gives the protein CAWSPQPADTQYF.

V and J are TRBV7-6 and TRBJ2-1, with 9 bases identical to TRBD2. Germline CDR1 is SGHVS and CDR2 is FNYEAQ. The junction had 8 bases not matched to a gene; V was cut back by 4 bases and J by 7 bases. The CDR3 runs to 15 residues. This chain's CDR3 is CASSSRAGGMNEQFF. The CDR3 DNA follows: TGTGCCAGCAGCTCTCGAGCGGGAGGAATGAATGAGCAGTTCTTC.

This clone has only one observation. V is TRBV9 and J is TRBJ2-1; 9 bases are shared with TRBD1. With V trimmed by 4 bases and J by 7 bases, 9 bases remained unmatched. The CDR3 runs to 15 residues. Germline values: CDR1 SGDLS, CDR2 YYNGEE. The CDR3 loop reads CASSPHRGPGNEQFF. CDR3 nucleotides: TGTGCCAGCAGCCCGCACAGGGGGCCGGGGAATGAGCAGTTCTTC. Full variable domain (outside the CDR3, taken from reference TRBV9 and TRBJ2-1): DSGVTQTPKHLITATGQRVTLRCSPRSGDLSVYWYQQSLDQGLQFLIQYYNGEERAKGNILERFSAQQFPDLHSELNLSSLELGDSALYFCASSPHRGPGNEQFFGPGTRLTVL.

The chain uses TRBV30 and TRBJ2-7; D may be TRBD2 (6 bases). This CDR3 is built from 13 residues. The germline V gene encodes CDR1 GTSNPN and CDR2 SVGIG (reference sequence). The V gene lost 4 bases and the J gene lost 4 bases, with 14 bases spanning the gap. The CDR3 DNA reads as TGTGCCTGGAAGACGACTAGGGATTACGAGCAGTACTTC. Its translation is CAWKTTRDYEQYF. Combining the CDR3 with reference TRBV30 and TRBJ2-7 gives the whole variable domain SQTIHQWPATLVQPVGSPLSLECTVEGTSNPNLYWYRQAAGRGLQLLFYSVGIGQISSEVPQNLSASRPQDRQFILSSKKLLLSDSGFYLCAWKTTRDYEQYFGPGTRLTVT.

V usage is TRBV7-3 and J usage is TRBJ2-2, with 13 bases that match TRBD2. Germline CDR1 reads SGHTA; CDR2 reads FQGTGA. The ends lost 5 bases at V and 6 bases at J; junction bases unmatched: 18. The CDR3 contains 20 residues. The CDR3 protein is CASSQIGPRGLAGDPGELFF. The CDR3 nucleotides read TGTGCCAGCAGCCAAATCGGGCCTAGAGGACTAGCGGGAGACCCCGGGGAGCTGTTTTTT.

V usage is TRBV5-4 and J usage is TRBJ2-2; D call uncertain. Per the germline V gene, CDR1 is SGHNT and CDR2 is YYREEE (reference sequence). Trimming removed 2 bases from V and 1 base from J, with 9 bases in between. The CDR3 totals 15 residues. CDR3 sequence reads: CASSFGWENTGELFF. The CDR3 coding sequence is TGTGCCAGCAGCTTTGGATGGGAGAACACCGGGGAGCTGTTTTTT.

CDR3 region: CASSFFSRNQPQHF. Written as DNA, the CDR3 is TGTGCCAGCAGCTTTTTTTCCAGGAATCAGCCCCAGCATTTT. V and J are TRBV5-7 and TRBJ1-5; D ambiguous. TRBV5-7 qualifies as an ORF whose function is uncertain. The CDR3 has 14 residues. V lost 2 bases to trimming and J lost 4 bases, with 10 bases between them.

The CDR3 region is CATSRGRRPNTGELFF. The CDR3 coding sequence is TGTGCCACCAGCAGGGGTAGACGGCCGAACACCGGGGAGCTGTTTTTT. The rearrangement uses TRBV15 and TRBJ2-2; D gene ambiguous. The germline V gene encodes CDR1 LNHNV and CDR2 YYDKDF (reference sequence). V lost 3 bases and J lost 0, with 11 bases in between. The CDR3 sequence is 16 residues long.

The chain is built from TRBV4-2 and TRBJ2-6; D ambiguous. The CDR3 loop spans 17 amino acids. CDR1 and CDR2 (germline): LGHNA, YNFKEQ. Trimming left V 1 base short and J 0 bases short, with 10 bases between. The CDR3 region has the DNA TGTGCCAGCAGCCAAGTTCCAGGCCGCTCTGGGGCCAACGTCCTGACTTTC. It encodes CASSQVPGRSGANVLTF.

This CDR3 reads CASSYGTRNTEAFF. The CDR3 bases are TGTGCCAGCAGTTACGGCACCCGGAACACTGAAGCTTTCTTT. The V gene is TRBV6-5, the J gene TRBJ1-1; D not resolved. V was trimmed by 2 bases and J by 1 base, leaving 8 bases between them. Germline-derived CDR1 and CDR2 are MNHEY and SVGAGI. This CDR3 is built from 14 residues.

The chain recombines TRBV29-1 with TRBJ1-5; 8 nucleotides align to TRBD1. Germline CDR1 and CDR2: SQVTM and ANQGSEA. J lost 3 bases, V lost 6 bases, and 16 bases had no gene match. This CDR3 is built from 17 residues. The DNA of the CDR3 is TGCAGCGTAACCGATCCCGGGACAGGCCCTCACAATCAGCCCCAGCATTTT. Protein sequence: CSVTDPGTGPHNQPQHF.

The V gene is TRBV29-1, the J gene TRBJ1-1; D is undetermined. CDR3 size: 16 residues. The germline V gene encodes CDR1 SQVTM and CDR2 ANQGSEA. The V and J ends lost 2 bases and 0 bases respectively, with 16 bases between them. The CDR3 DNA follows: TGCAGCGTTGAACGGGTTAGAACTGACTTGAACACTGAAGCTTTCTTT. Protein: CSVERVRTDLNTEAFF.

J is TRBJ2-3 and V is TRBV27, with 14 positions matching TRBD2. The CDR3 has 16 amino acids. J was trimmed by 6 bases and V by 7 bases; bases with no gene match: 9. Looked up from germline, CDR1 is MNHEY and CDR2 is SMNVEV (reference sequence). The CDR3 region has the DNA TGTGCCAGCACCCCCTTAGGGACTAGCGGGAGTGATACGCAGTATTTT. Protein product: CASTPLGTSGSDTQYF.

V and J are TRBV7-9 and TRBJ2-7, with 8 positions matching TRBD1. V shed 7 bases and J 0 bases; nucleotides not matched to a gene: 8. The CDR3 loop spans 15 amino acids. Germline V gene sequence: CDR1 SEHNR, CDR2 FQNEAQ (reference sequence). CDR3 bases: TGTGCCAGCAACCCAACAGGGGGAGGCTCCTACGAGCAGTACTTC. Protein: CASNPTGGGSYEQYF.

This clone has more than one count but fewer than ten. V and J are TRBV21-1 and TRBJ1-1; TRBD1, the table's D call, was not compared with the DNA. TRBV21-1 is labeled a pseudogene. This CDR3 comprises 13 residues. As DNA, the CDR3 is TGTGCCAGCAGCAAAGGGGGACAGCCCGAAGCTTTCTTT. Its translation is CASSKGGQPEAFF.

The chain uses TRBV4-1 and TRBJ2-3, with 9 bases that match TRBD1. This CDR3 is 17 amino acids long. With V trimmed by 3 bases and J by 6 bases, 13 bases remained unmatched. Per the germline V gene, CDR1 is MGHRA and CDR2 is YSYEKL. This CDR3 is CASSHPGQGFDRDTQYF. CDR3 DNA: TGCGCCAGCAGCCACCCGGGACAGGGTTTCGATAGGGATACGCAGTATTTT.

J is TRBJ2-2 and V is TRBV27, with 14 bases lining up with TRBD2. V dropped 7 bases and J dropped 4; count of bases not matched to a gene: 11. The CDR3 has 18 residues. Looked up from germline, CDR1 is MNHEY and CDR2 is SMNVEV (reference sequence). CDR3 DNA: TGTGCCAGCACTATATTAGGGACTAGCGGGAGAGGCACCGGGGAGCTGTTTTTT. This codes for CASTILGTSGRGTGELFF.

This rearrangement joins TRBV5-4 to TRBJ1-3, with D uncertain. Trimming cost V 4 bases and J 0 bases, with 11 bases left between them. From germline, CDR1 is SGHNT and CDR2 YYREEE (reference sequence). The CDR3 loop spans 15 amino acids. The CDR3 is CASSRSGSSGNTIYF. The CDR3 bases are TGTGCCAGCAGCCGCTCGGGGAGCTCTGGAAACACCATATATTTT.

The chain uses TRBV19 and TRBJ2-3; a weak D match, TRBD2 (5 bases). CDR1 is LNHDA, CDR2 SQIVND, per germline (reference sequence). Between the trimmed V and J ends, which lost 9 bases and 5 bases, there was a span of 6 bases. The CDR3 spans 10 residues. This CDR3 is CASGGDTQYF. Here the CDR3 DNA reads TGTGCCAGCGGAGGAGATACGCAGTATTTT.